Following are 13 T cell receptor beta chains from one sample sequenced in a study of blood T cell repertoires in COVID-19 (dated by TCRdb to 2020 to 2022). Receptor libraries were prepared by the immunoSEQ multiplex PCR assay. Imported from immuneACCESS, the table was reduced by TCRdb to in-frame sequences with V and J called. These copies leave out some clones; in studies compared against another copy, an unresolved V gene accounts for under half, and the cause of the remainder is not known. The sample yields 200,000 to 250,000 clones; approximately 87% were counted once. The leading ten clones occupy roughly 2% of the sample. The sample taken for sequencing was peripheral blood. The receptors originated from a woman aged 50 to 65 with acute or convalescent COVID-19.

The chain employs TRBV2 and TRBJ1-6, with unresolved D. Germline V gene lookup returns CDR1 SNHLY and CDR2 FYNNEI. The CDR3 loop spans 15 amino acids. V was trimmed by 6 bases and J by 0 bases, leaving 9 bases between them. CDR3 sequence: CASSRDSSYNSPLHF. Here the CDR3 DNA reads TGTGCCAGCAGCCGGGATAGCTCCTATAATTCACCCCTCCACTTT.

This sequence joins TRBV7-2 and TRBJ1-5; TRBD1 is a possible D gene (5 bases). The CDR3 covers 14 residues. Between the trimmed V and J ends, which lost 5 bases and 5 bases, there was a span of 13 bases. Germline values: CDR1 SGHTA, CDR2 FQGNSA. For the CDR3, the DNA is TGTGCCAGCAGCGAGGGACTGACCCATCAGCCCCAGCATTTT. Its translation: CASSEGLTHQPQHF.

CDR3 in amino acids: CASSLGLLPYEQYF. The CDR3, as DNA: TGCGCCAGCAGCTTGGGACTCCTTCCCTACGAGCAGTACTTC. The V call is TRBV5-1, the J call TRBJ2-7; no clear D gene. The CDR3 runs to 14 residues. Looked up from germline, CDR1 is SGHRS and CDR2 is YFSETQ. Trimming pared 0 bases from V and 2 bases from J, leaving 9 bases between.

This chain connects TRBV7-2 to TRBJ1-5, with D perhaps matching TRBD1 (5 bases). This CDR3 is 14 amino acids long. V was pared by 1 base and J by 4 bases, with 8 bases between. Germline CDR1 is SGHTA and CDR2 is FQGNSA. CDR3 protein: CASSLGGVNQPQHF. CDR3 coding DNA: TGTGCCAGCAGCTTAGGGGGGGTAAATCAGCCCCAGCATTTT.

The J gene is TRBJ1-2, the V gene TRBV5-1; a possible D gene is TRBD1 (6 bases). There are 14 residues in the CDR3. CDR1 is SGHRS, CDR2 YFSETQ, per germline. The ends were cut back, 0 bases at V and 8 bases at J, with 14 bases in the middle. The CDR3 DNA reads as TGCGCCAGCAGCTTGGATCCCCAGGGGACGGGCTACACCTTC. Translated: CASSLDPQGTGYTF.

This clone was counted a few times. The chain carries TRBV21-1 and TRBJ2-3; the D segment call TRBD2 is taken from the table without a DNA check. TRBV21-1 is described as a pseudogene. The CDR3 totals 14 residues. DNA for the CDR3: TGTGCCAGCAGCAAAGCGCTAGCCACAGATACGCAGTATTTT. This encodes CASSKALATDTQYF.

The chain recombines TRBV27 with TRBJ1-6; 7 bases line up with TRBD1. Germline CDR1 MNHEY, CDR2 SMNVEV (reference sequence). The V and J ends lost 8 bases and 7 bases, in that order; junction bases with no gene match: 8. CDR3 length: 14 amino acids. The CDR3 reads CASGHRGLNSPLHF. In nucleotides, the CDR3 is TGTGCCAGCGGACACAGGGGTCTCAATTCACCCCTCCACTTT.

The rearrangement joins TRBV11-2 to TRBJ1-2, with D possibly TRBD1 on 5 matching bases. CDR3 length: 13 residues. Germline loops: CDR1 SGHAT, CDR2 FQNNGV. Trimming stripped 5 bases from V and 2 bases from J, with 9 bases between. CDR3 bases: TGTGCCAGCAGCCCGGGACTAAACTATGGCTACACCTTC. Translation gives CASSPGLNYGYTF.

The rearrangement joins TRBV6-6 to TRBJ1-5; unclear D gene. The V end lost 2 bases, the J end lost 8 bases, and 16 bases lay between the germline ends. The V gene's germline CDR1 is MNHNY and CDR2 SVGAGI (reference sequence). This CDR3 spans 15 amino acids. CDR3 sequence: CASSYIHPRREPQHF. The CDR3 region has the DNA TGTGCCAGCAGTTACATACACCCTAGGAGAGAGCCCCAGCATTTT.

The chain links TRBV6-1 to TRBJ1-2, with TRBD1 identical over 9 bases. Losses at the gene ends were 3 bases for V and 4 bases for J; bases not matched to a gene: 6. CDR3 length: 15 amino acids. Germline assignment: CDR1 MNHNS and CDR2 SASEGT. The CDR3 DNA sequence: TGTGCCAGCAGTGATCGGGACAGGGAGGCCTATGGCTACACCTTC. It translates to CASSDRDREAYGYTF.

The chain employs TRBV12-3 or TRBV12-4 and TRBJ2-2; D might be TRBD2 (7 bases). The CDR3 consists of 13 residues. Trimming cost V 6 bases and J 6 bases, with 11 bases left between them. The CDR3 spells CASRGGAAGELFF. Here the CDR3 DNA reads TGTGCCAGCAGAGGGGGGGCGGCCGGGGAGCTGTTTTTT.

The chain uses TRBV6-5 and TRBJ1-2; TRBD1 matches 7 bases. The junction had 5 bases not matched to a gene; V was cut back by 2 bases and J by 5 bases. Germline V CDR1 and CDR2: MNHEY, SVGAGI. There are 14 residues in the CDR3. Here the CDR3 reads CASSYRGPGYGYTF. As DNA, the CDR3 is TGTGCCAGCAGTTACAGGGGGCCGGGGTATGGCTACACCTTC.

This chain connects TRBV6-2 or TRBV6-3 to TRBJ1-2; 8 nucleotides match TRBD1. J lost 4 bases, V lost 6 bases, and 7 bases had no gene match. The CDR3 runs to 14 residues. CDR1 is MNHEY and CDR2 is SVGEGT in the germline V gene. The CDR3: CASSPRTGLYGYTF. The DNA of the CDR3 is TGTGCCAGCAGCCCCCGGACAGGGCTCTATGGCTACACCTTC.